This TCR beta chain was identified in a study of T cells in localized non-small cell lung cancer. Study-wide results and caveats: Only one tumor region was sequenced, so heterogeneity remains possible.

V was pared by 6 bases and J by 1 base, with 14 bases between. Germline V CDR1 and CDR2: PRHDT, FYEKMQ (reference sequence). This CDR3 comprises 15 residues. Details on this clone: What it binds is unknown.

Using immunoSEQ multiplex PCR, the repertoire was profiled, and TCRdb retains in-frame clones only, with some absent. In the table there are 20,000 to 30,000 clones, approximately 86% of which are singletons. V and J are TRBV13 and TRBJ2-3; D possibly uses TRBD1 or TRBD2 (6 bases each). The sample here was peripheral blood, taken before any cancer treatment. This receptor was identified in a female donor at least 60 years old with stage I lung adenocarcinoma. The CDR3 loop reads CASSRTGAGTDTQYF. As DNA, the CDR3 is TGTGCCAGCAGTCGGACGGGGGCCGGCACAGATACGCAGTATTTT.